This T cell receptor beta chain was profiled in a study of CXCR3-negative and CXCR3-positive naive CD8 T cells. A word on this clonotype: The antigen is undetermined.

UMI-labeled TRB cDNA libraries were prepared by 5' RACE. With the 5' RACE reads reprocessed, TCRdb shows one record per CDR3 protein and no DNA. The specimen's table records some 140,000 distinct CDR3 sequences. Study conclusions and caveats: CXCR3-positive naive cells had TRB CDR3s that were more hydrophobic than CXCR3-negative naive cells had.

The CDR3 has 16 residues. CDR1 and CDR2 from the germline V gene are MGHDK and SYGVNS. The sequenced material came from naive CXCR3+ CD8+ T cells from blood. Subset described: CD45RO-CCR7+CD27+CD95- naive CD8+ T cells expressing CXCR3 (TNR3+). The TCR originated in a human donor in good health. Some clones in this sample may be carry-over from other donors' samples. This chain connects TRBV25-1 to TRBJ2-1; the D gene TCRdb calls, TRBD2, cannot be checked with no DNA. CDR3 sequence reads: CASSESSGISYNEQFF. Full variable domain (remainder filled in from reference TRBV25-1 and TRBJ2-1): EADIYQTPRYLVIGTGKKITLECSQTMGHDKMYWYQQDPGMELHLIHYSYGVNSTEKGDLSSESTVSRIRTEHFPLTLESARPSHTSQYLCASSESSGISYNEQFFGPGTRLTVL.